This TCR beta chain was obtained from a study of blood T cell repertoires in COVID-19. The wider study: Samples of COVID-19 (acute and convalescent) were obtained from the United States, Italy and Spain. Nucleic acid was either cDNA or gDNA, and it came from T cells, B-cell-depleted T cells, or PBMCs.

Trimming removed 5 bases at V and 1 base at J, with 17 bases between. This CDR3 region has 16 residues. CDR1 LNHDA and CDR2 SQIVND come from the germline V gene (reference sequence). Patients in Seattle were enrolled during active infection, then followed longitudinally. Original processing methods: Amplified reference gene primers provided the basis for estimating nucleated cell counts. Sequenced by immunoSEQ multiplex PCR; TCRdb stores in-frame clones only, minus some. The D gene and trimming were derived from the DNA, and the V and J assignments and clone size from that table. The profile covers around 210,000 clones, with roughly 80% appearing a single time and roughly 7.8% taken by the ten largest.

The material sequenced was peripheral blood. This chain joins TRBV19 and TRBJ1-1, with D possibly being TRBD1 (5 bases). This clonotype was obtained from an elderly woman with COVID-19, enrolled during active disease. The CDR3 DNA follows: TGTGCCAGTAGTCGCACCCTAGGGGCGTCGAACACTGAAGCTTTCTTT. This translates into CASSRTLGASNTEAFF.